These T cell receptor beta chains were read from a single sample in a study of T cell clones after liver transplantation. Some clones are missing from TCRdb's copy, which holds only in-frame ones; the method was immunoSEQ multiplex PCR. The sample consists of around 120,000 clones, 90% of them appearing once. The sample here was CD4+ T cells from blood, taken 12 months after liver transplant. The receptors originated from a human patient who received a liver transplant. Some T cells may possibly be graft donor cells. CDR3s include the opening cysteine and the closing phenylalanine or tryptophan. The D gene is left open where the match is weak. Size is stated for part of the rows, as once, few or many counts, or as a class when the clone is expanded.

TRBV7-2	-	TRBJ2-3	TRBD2	TGTGCCAGCAGCCCCGGAGCGGGAGGTGCAGATACGCAGTATTTT	CASSPGAGGADTQYF
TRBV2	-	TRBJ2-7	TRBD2	TGTGCCAGCAGTGGCGGGAGGGGATCCTACGAGCAGTACTTC	CASSGGRGSYEQYF
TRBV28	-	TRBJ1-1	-	TGTGCCAGCACCTGGGGGGCGTCGAGGACTGAAGCTTTCTTT	CASTWGASRTEAFF
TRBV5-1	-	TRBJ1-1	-	TGCGCCAGCAGCTTGGCCGGTGGCAGCCGGTCCATGAACACTGAAGCTTTCTTT	CASSLAGGSRSMNTEAFF
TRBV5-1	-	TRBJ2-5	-	TGCGCCAGCGGGGTGGGGAAAGAGACCCAGTACTTC	CASGVGKETQYF
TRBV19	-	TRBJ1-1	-	TGTGCCAGTAGTATAGGTAGGCAGATGAACACTGAAGCTTTCTTT	CASSIGRQMNTEAFF
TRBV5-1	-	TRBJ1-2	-	TGCGCCAGCAGCTCCAACTCCGGGGGGGATGGCTACACCTTC	CASSSNSGGDGYTF
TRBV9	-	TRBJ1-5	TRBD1	TGTGCCAGCAGCGTAGAGAGGGGGCGATCTGGTCAGCCCCAGCATTTT	CASSVERGRSGQPQHF
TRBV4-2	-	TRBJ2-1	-	TGTGCCAGCAGCCAAGGGGATGAGCAGTTCTTC	CASSQGDEQFF
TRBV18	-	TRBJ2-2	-	TGTGCCAGCTCACCGCGGGCAGAAGGAGTCGGGGAGCTGTTTTTT	CASSPRAEGVGELFF
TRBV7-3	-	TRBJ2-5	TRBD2	TGTGCCAGCAGCTTAACGGGCGGGAGGGCCCAGGAGACCCAGTACTTC	CASSLTGGRAQETQYF
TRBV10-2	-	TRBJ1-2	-	TGCGCCAGCAGTGAAGTCTCGGGCAGCATTAACTATGGCTACACCTTC	CASSEVSGSINYGYTF
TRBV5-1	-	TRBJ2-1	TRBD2	TGCGCCAGCAGCTTGGCACTAGCGGGAGGACGAACCTACAATGAGCAGTTCTTC	CASSLALAGGRTYNEQFF
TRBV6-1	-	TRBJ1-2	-	TGTGCCAGCAGTGCCCCCGTTGACCGCGCCTATGGCTACACCTTC	CASSAPVDRAYGYTF
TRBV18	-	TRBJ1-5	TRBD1	TGTGCCAGCTCACCACAGGGACAGCAAGGCAATCAGCCCCAGCATTTT	CASSPQGQQGNQPQHF
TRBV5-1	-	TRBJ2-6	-	TGCGCCAGCAGCTTGAGACAGACCTCTGGGGCCAACGTCCTGACTTTC	CASSLRQTSGANVLTF
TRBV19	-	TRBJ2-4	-	TGTGCCAGTAGTCCCCCAGGGAGCGCCAAAAACATTCAGTACTTC	CASSPPGSAKNIQYF
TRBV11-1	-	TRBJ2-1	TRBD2	TGTGCCAGCAGCTTAGGCAGGGTAGGACTAGCGGGAGACCATGAGCAGTTCTTC	CASSLGRVGLAGDHEQFF
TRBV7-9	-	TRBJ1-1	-	TGTGCCAGCAGCTCAATGTTGGGAGTAAGGGACACTGAAGCTTTCTTT	CASSSMLGVRDTEAFF
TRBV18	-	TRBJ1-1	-	TGTGCCAGCTCACCACCGGGGTTGACTGAAGCTTTCTTT	CASSPPGLTEAFF
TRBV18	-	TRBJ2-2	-	TGTGCCAGCTCACCACGCGCTAGTGACACCGGGGAGCTGTTTTTT	CASSPRASDTGELFF
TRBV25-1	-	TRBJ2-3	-	TGTGCCAGCAGTGTCAGCGGGTCTAGCACAGATACGCAGTATTTT	CASSVSGSSTDTQYF
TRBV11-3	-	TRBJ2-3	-	TGTGCCAGCAGACTCGAAACAGATACGCAGTATTTT	CASRLETDTQYF
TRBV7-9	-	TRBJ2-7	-	TGTGCCAGCAGCCCGGCTGGAAGGAACTACGAGCAGTACTTC	CASSPAGRNYEQYF
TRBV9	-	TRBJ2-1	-	TGTGCCAGCAGCGTAGGAGACAGGAATGAGCAGTTCTTC	CASSVGDRNEQFF
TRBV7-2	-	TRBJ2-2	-	TGTGCCAGCAGCCTCATGTCCCGGGCGGACGGGGAGCTGTTTTTT	CASSLMSRADGELFF
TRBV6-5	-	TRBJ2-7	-	TGTGCCAGCAGTTACTCGAGAGGGTCAGGCGAGCAGTACTTC	CASSYSRGSGEQYF
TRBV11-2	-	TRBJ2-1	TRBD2	TGTGCCAGCAGCTTAGATCTGGCGGGAGCTGGTAATGAGCAGTTCTTC	CASSLDLAGAGNEQFF
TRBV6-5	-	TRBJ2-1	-	TGTGCCAGCAGGGCTGGGGTGTCCAATGAGCAGTTCTTC	CASRAGVSNEQFF
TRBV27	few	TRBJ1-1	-	TGTGCCAGCCGCGGTTGGGACACTGAAGCTTTCTTT	CASRGWDTEAFF
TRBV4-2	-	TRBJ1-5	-	TGTGCCAGCAGCCAAGAGTTGGGGGACAATCAGCCCCAGCATTTT	CASSQELGDNQPQHF
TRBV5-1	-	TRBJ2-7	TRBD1	TGCGCCAGCAGCTATGGGGGACAGCCCTACGAGCAGTACTTC	CASSYGGQPYEQYF
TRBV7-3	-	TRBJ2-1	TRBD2	TGTGCCAGCAGCTTCCTTAGCGGGAGAATAGAGGAGCAGTTCTTC	CASSFLSGRIEEQFF
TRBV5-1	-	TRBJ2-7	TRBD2	TGCGCCAGCAGCTTGGAAGCGGGAGGGCCGTACGAGCAGTACTTC	CASSLEAGGPYEQYF
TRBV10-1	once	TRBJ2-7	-	TGCGCCAGCAGTGCCCGGGGTACGTACGAGCAGTACTTC	CASSARGTYEQYF
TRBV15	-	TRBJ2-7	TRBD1	TGTGCCACCAGCAGAGCGCGGACAGGGCTCTACGAGCAGTACTTC	CATSRARTGLYEQYF
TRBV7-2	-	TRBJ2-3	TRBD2	TGTGCCAGCAGCCCACGGACTAGCGGGTATACGCAGTATTTT	CASSPRTSGYTQYF
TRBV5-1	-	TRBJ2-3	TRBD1	TGCGCCAGCAGCCCCCCCGGGACAGGAACGACAGATACGCAGTATTTT	CASSPPGTGTTDTQYF
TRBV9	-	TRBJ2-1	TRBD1	TGTGCCAGCAGACCCGAAGGGGGCTATGAGCAGTTCTTC	CASRPEGGYEQFF
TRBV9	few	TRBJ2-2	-	TGTGCCAGCAGCCCCAACCGAGCAGAGAACACCGGGGAGCTGTTTTTT	CASSPNRAENTGELFF
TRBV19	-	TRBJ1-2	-	TGTGCCAGTAGTATACCTCGGCAGAATAACTATGGCTACACCTTC	CASSIPRQNNYGYTF
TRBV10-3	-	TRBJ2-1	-	TGTGCCATCAGCCTGGACGGTTACAATGAGCAGTTCTTC	CAISLDGYNEQFF
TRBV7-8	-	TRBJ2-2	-	TGTGCCAGCAGCTTAGGACATGTGCAGGGGAGCACCGGGGAGCTGTTTTTT	CASSLGHVQGSTGELFF
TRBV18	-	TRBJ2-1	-	TGTGCCAGCTCACGAGAATTAACAGGGAATGAGCAGTTCTTC	CASSRELTGNEQFF
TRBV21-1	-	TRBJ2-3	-	TGTGCCAGCAGCATCAGGGGCTGTCACACAGATACGCAGTATTTT	CASSIRGCHTDTQYF
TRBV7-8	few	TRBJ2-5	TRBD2	TGTGCCAGCAGCCAACTAGCGGGAGGGCCAGGGGAGACCCAGTACTTC	CASSQLAGGPGETQYF
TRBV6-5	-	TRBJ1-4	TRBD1	TGTGCCAGCAGTCTCACAGGGGCCGGGGATGAAAAACTGTTTTTT	CASSLTGAGDEKLFF
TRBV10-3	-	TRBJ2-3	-	TGTGCCATCCGCGGGATTGAAGATACGCAGTATTTT	CAIRGIEDTQYF
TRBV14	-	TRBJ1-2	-	TGTGCCAGCAGCCCTCGGACAGTCAATGGCTACACCTTC	CASSPRTVNGYTF
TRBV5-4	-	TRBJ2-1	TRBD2	TGTGCCAGCAGCTTGAGAGCGGGGGCCGACAATGAGCAGTTCTTC	CASSLRAGADNEQFF
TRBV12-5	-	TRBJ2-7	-	TGTGCTAGTGGCACCCTCGGGGGTGGCTACGAGCAGTACTTC	CASGTLGGGYEQYF